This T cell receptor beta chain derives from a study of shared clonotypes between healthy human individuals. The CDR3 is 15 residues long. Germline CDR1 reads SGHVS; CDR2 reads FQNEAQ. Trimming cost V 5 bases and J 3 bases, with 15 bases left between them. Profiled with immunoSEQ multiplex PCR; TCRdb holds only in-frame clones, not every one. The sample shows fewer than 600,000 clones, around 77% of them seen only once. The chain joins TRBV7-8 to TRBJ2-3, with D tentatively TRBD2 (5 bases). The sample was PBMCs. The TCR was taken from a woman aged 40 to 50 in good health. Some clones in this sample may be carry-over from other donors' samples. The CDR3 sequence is CASSPGMRATDTQYF. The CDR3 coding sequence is TGTGCCAGCAGCCCTGGGATGAGGGCTACAGATACGCAGTATTTT.